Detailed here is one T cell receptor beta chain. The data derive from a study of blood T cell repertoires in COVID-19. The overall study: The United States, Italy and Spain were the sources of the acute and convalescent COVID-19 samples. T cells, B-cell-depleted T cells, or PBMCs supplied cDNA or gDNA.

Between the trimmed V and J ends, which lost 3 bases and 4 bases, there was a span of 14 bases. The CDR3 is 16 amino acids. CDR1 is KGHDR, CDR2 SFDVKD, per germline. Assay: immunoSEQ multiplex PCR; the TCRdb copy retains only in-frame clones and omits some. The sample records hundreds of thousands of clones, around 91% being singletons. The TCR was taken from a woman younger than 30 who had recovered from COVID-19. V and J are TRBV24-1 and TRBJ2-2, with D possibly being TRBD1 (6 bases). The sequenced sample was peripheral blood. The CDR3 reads CATSDTTGQGTGELFF. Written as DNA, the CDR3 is TGTGCCACCAGTGATACAACAGGGCAGGGCACCGGGGAGCTGTTTTTT.